The 10 T cell receptor beta chains listed next were all sequenced from one sample in a study of T cell responses to AZD1222 COVID-19 vaccine. The method was immunoSEQ multiplex PCR; TCRdb's version includes in-frame clones alone and lacks a portion of them. This sample has roughly 170,000 clones, with about 92% found just once. This sample comprised peripheral blood, obtained on day 0 of AZD1222 vaccination. All receptors derive from an adult in good health.

The V gene is TRBV24-1, the J gene TRBJ2-4; the D is unclear. This CDR3 is built from 15 residues. Germline assignment: CDR1 KGHDR and CDR2 SFDVKD. The V and J ends lost 3 bases and 7 bases respectively, with 15 bases between them. The CDR3 spells CATSDPTAPWNIQYF. CDR3 in DNA: TGTGCCACCAGTGATCCGACCGCCCCATGGAACATTCAGTACTTC.

This chain joins TRBV2 and TRBJ1-2, with D maybe TRBD1 (6 bases). The V end was cut by 6 bases, the J end by 4 bases, with 12 bases between. The germline V gene has CDR1 SNHLY and CDR2 FYNNEI. The CDR3 has 13 amino acids. The CDR3, as DNA: TGTGCCAGCAGGATACGGACAGTCTATGGCTACACCTTC. Its protein is CASRIRTVYGYTF.

The J gene is TRBJ1-4, the V gene TRBV28; possibly TRBD1 for D (5 bases). CDR1 and CDR2 from the germline V gene are MDHEN and SYDVKM. This CDR3 spans 15 amino acids. With 6 bases removed from V and 8 bases from J, the gap between germline ends came to 19 bases. This CDR3 reads CASRSPGLWGEKLFF. CDR3 nucleotide sequence: TGTGCCAGCAGATCCCCCGGACTTTGGGGGGAAAAACTGTTTTTT.

V usage is TRBV4-1 and J usage is TRBJ1-3; D gene unclear. V dropped 1 base and J dropped 1 base, with 17 bases sitting between them. This CDR3 comprises 18 residues. Germline V gene lookup returns CDR1 MGHRA and CDR2 YSYEKL. The CDR3 nucleotides are TGCGCCAGCAGCCAAGTACTTCAAGTAGGAGGATCTGGAAACACCATATATTTT. Its translation: CASSQVLQVGGSGNTIYF.

The V and J genes are TRBV4-3 and TRBJ1-1, with a tentative D call TRBD1 (5 bases). The length of the CDR3 is 17 residues. CDR1 and CDR2 (germline): LGHNA, YSLEER. V shed 0 bases and J shed 5 bases, with 19 bases lying between them. CDR3 amino acids: CASSQETPTGRPTEAFF. The DNA of the CDR3 is TGCGCCAGCAGCCAAGAAACCCCCACAGGAAGACCGACTGAAGCTTTCTTT.

The rearrangement joins TRBV11-3 to TRBJ1-4; 9 bases map to TRBD1. The CDR3 is 14 residues long. V shed 3 bases and J 7 bases; nucleotides not matched to a gene: 3. In germline, CDR1 is SGHNT, CDR2 YENEEA. The CDR3 here is CASSFGTGSEKLFF. CDR3 in DNA: TGTGCCAGCAGCTTCGGGACAGGGAGTGAAAAACTGTTTTTT.

The CDR3 protein is CASSQGFGQPQHF. As DNA, the CDR3 is TGTGCCAGCAGCCAAGGTTTTGGTCAGCCCCAGCATTTT. This chain uses TRBV3-1 (or the pseudogene TRBV3-2) with TRBJ1-5; D remains unclear. V lost 1 base and J lost 6, with 7 bases in between. CDR1 is LGHDT and CDR2 is YNNKEL in the germline V gene (reference sequence). The CDR3 is 13 residues long.

The chain links TRBV24-1 to TRBJ1-6; D might be TRBD1 (6 bases). Germline V gene data show CDR1 as KGHDR and CDR2 as SFDVKD. With 9 bases removed from V and 14 bases from J, the gap between germline ends came to 19 bases. The CDR3 has 13 residues. CDR3 residues: CATVGGHSLALHF. CDR3 DNA sequence: TGTGCCACCGTGGGGGGGCATAGTTTGGCCCTCCACTTT.

The chain recombines TRBV2 with TRBJ2-3, with D possibly matching TRBD2 (5 bases). Per the germline V gene, CDR1 is SNHLY and CDR2 is FYNNEI. This CDR3 has 15 amino acids. V shed 6 bases and J shed 4 bases, with 17 bases lying between them. The CDR3 spells CASSLLGVNADTQYF. DNA for the CDR3: TGTGCCAGCAGCCTACTCGGGGTGAACGCAGATACGCAGTATTTT.

This chain uses TRBV7-2 with TRBJ1-6, with 8 bases that match TRBD1. The V and J ends lost 5 bases and 5 bases, in that order; junction bases with no gene match: 5. This CDR3 is built from 15 residues. Germline V gene sequence: CDR1 SGHTA, CDR2 FQGNSA. The CDR3 reads CASSRGQGDNSPLHF. In nucleotides, the CDR3 is TGTGCCAGCAGCCGCGGACAGGGCGATAATTCACCCCTCCACTTT.